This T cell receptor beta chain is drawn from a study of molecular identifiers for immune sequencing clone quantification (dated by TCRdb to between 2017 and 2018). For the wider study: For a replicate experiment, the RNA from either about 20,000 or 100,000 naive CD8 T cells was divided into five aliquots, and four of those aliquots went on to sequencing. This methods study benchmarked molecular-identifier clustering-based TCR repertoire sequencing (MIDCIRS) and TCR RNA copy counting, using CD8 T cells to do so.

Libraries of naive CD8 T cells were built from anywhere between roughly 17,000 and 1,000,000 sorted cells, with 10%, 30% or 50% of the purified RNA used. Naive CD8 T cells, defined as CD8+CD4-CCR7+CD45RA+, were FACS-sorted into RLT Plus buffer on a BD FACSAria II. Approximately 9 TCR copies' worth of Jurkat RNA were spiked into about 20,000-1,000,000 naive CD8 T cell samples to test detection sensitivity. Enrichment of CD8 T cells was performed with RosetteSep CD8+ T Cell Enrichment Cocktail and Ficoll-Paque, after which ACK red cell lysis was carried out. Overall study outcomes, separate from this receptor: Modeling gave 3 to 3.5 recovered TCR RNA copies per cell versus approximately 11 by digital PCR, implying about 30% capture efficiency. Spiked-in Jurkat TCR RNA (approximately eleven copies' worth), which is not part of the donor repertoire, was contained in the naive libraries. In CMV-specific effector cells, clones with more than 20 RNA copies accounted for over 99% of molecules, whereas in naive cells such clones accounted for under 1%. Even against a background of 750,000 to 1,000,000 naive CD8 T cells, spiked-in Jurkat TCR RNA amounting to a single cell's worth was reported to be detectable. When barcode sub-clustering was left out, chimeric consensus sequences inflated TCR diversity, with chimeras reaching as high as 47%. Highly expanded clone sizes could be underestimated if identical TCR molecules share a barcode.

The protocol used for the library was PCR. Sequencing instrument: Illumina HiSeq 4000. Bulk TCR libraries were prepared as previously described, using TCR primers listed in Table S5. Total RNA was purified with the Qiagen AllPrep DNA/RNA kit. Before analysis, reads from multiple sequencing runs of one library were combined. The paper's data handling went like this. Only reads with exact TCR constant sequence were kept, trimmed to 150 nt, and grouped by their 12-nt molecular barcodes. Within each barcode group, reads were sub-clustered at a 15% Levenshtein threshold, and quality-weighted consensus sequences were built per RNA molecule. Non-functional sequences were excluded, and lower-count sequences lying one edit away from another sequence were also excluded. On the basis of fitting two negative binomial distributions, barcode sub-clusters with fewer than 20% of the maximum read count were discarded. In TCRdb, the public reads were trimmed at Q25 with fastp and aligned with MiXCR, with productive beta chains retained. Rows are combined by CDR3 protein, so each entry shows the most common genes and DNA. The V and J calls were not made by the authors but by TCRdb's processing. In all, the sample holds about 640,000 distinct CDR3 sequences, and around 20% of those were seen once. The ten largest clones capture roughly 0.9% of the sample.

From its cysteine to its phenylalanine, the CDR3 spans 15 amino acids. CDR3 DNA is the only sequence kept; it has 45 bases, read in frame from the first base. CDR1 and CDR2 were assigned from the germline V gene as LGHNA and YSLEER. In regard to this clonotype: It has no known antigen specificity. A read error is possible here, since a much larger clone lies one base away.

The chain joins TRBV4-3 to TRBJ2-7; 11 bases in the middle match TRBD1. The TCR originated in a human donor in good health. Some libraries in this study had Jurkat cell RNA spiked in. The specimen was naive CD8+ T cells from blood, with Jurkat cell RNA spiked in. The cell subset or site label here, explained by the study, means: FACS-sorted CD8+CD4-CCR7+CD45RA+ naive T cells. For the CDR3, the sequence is CASSQDWTGGYKQYF. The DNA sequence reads TGCGCCAGCAGCCAAGATTGGACAGGGGGCTACAAGCAGTACTTC.